Shown below are 25 T cell receptor beta chains from a single sample sequenced in a study of molecular identifiers for immune sequencing clone quantification (dated by TCRdb to the late 2010s). The receptor library was made with PCR. Sequenced on a NextSeq 500. TCRdb handled the public reads itself, with Q25 trimming in fastp and clone calling in MiXCR, and kept productive beta chains. Rows are combined by CDR3 protein, so each entry shows the most common genes and DNA. This sample comprises approximately 100,000 distinct CDR3 sequences, 35% to 40% of them detected only once. The ten largest make up 4% to 4.5% of the sample. The sample consisted of naive CD8+ T cells from blood, with Jurkat cell RNA spiked in. The cell subset or site label, read with the paper, signifies: FACS-sorted CD8+CD4-CCR7+CD45RA+ naive T cells. The origin of the receptors is a human donor in good health. Some libraries in this study had Jurkat cell RNA spiked in.

In this sample, this clonotype turned up many times. The rearrangement links TRBV6-1 to TRBJ2-2; 7 bases align to TRBD1. CDR1 and CDR2 from the germline V gene are MNHNS and SASEGT. This CDR3 spans 12 amino acids. The chain's CDR3 is CVDRVGSGELFF. In nucleotides, the CDR3 is TGTGTTGACAGGGTGGGATCCGGGGAGCTGTTTTTT.

Details on this clonotype: Just one base apart from a much larger clone, this may be a read error. The chain recombines TRBV20-1 with TRBJ2-3; tentatively, D is TRBD2 (7 bases). The length of the CDR3 is 17 residues. The germline CDR1 and CDR2 sequences are DFQATT and SNEGSKA (reference sequence). The CDR3 loop is CSWNKVVRGGPAATQYF. Here the CDR3 DNA reads TGCAGCTGGAATAAGGTGGTCAGGGGAGGGCCCGCAGCTACGCAGTATTTT.

The chain uses TRBV27 and TRBJ1-6; D remains unclear. Trimming pared 3 bases from V and 10 bases from J, leaving 13 bases between. In germline, CDR1 is MNHEY, CDR2 SMNVEV (reference sequence). CDR3 size: 14 residues. The CDR3 nucleotides read TGTGCCAGCAGTTTTGGACCGGGCTTATCACCCCTCCACTTT. This codes for CASSFGPGLSPLHF.

The rearrangement links TRBV7-2 to TRBJ2-1; a weak D match, TRBD2 (7 bases). The CDR3 totals 17 residues. Deletions cut 3 bases from V and 7 bases from J, with 22 bases between. Germline V gives CDR1 SGHTA, CDR2 FQGNSA. DNA for the CDR3: TGTGCCAGCAGCTTTCTGCCGGGACAAGCGGGAAAGAATGAGCAGTTCTTC. Translated: CASSFLPGQAGKNEQFF.

Comments on this clonotype: The germline gene is not matched at one end of the junction; a read error may be the cause. This chain joins TRBV12-3 or TRBV12-4 and TRBJ2-1; a weak D match, TRBD1 (6 bases). The CDR3 runs 15 residues. The CDR3 region is CASSLVGQPYNEPFF. The CDR3 DNA sequence: TGTGCCAGCAGTTTGGTGGGACAACCCTACAATGAGCCGTTCTTC.

The chain uses TRBV9 and TRBJ1-1; the match to TRBD1 covers 8 bases. The CDR3 has 15 residues. CDR1 and CDR2 (germline): SGDLS, YYNGEE. V lost 7 bases, J lost 0 bases, and 8 bases stayed unmatched. The CDR3 spells CASCAGQGVNTEAFF. As DNA, the CDR3 is TGTGCCAGCTGCGCAGGACAGGGAGTGAACACTGAAGCTTTCTTT.

The CDR3 region has the DNA TGTGCCAGCAGCCAAGTTGGGGGTGGCAATCAGCCCCAGCATTTT. Protein: CASSQVGGGNQPQHF. This chain links TRBV4-2 with TRBJ1-5; TRBD1 is a possible D gene (5 bases). Germline V gene sequence: CDR1 LGHNA, CDR2 YNFKEQ. Trimming cost V 1 base and J 2 bases, with 9 bases left between them. The CDR3 runs 15 residues.

This clonotype was detected only a few times. V gene TRBV6-2 or TRBV6-3 combines with J gene TRBJ2-7; 8 bases fit TRBD2. Germline V gene sequence: CDR1 MNHEY, CDR2 SVGEGT. This CDR3 contains 14 residues. J gave up 2 bases and V 2 bases, and 2 bases lay outside the gene matches. The chain's CDR3 is CASSYGGGTYEQYF. The CDR3 nucleotides read TGTGCCAGCAGTTACGGCGGGGGGACCTACGAGCAGTACTTC.

This clonotype was detected only a few times. The chain recombines TRBV2 with TRBJ1-5; D not resolved. CDR3 size: 13 residues. The germline V and J ends were trimmed by 8 bases and 1 base, with 9 bases remaining between them. CDR1 and CDR2 (germline): SNHLY, FYNNEI. CDR3 coding DNA: TGTGCCAGCTCACGAGGAAGCAATCAGCCCCAGCATTTT. This codes for CASSRGSNQPQHF. Variable domain in full (rest from reference TRBV2 and TRBJ1-5): EPEVTQTPSHQVTQMGQEVILRCVPISNHLYFYWYRQILGQKVEFLVSFYNNEISEKSEIFDDQFSVERPDGSNFTLKIRSTKLEDSAMYFCASSRGSNQPQHFGDGTRLSIL.

This clonotype was observed a few times. The V and J genes are TRBV5-3 and TRBJ2-4; no clear D. TRBV5-3 is an open reading frame whose function is uncertain. The CDR3 extends over 15 amino acids. V lost 2 bases, J lost 3 bases, and 12 bases lay in between. CDR3 coding DNA: TGTGCCAGAAGCTTTCAGGTGAAAAGCAAAAACATTCAGTACTTC. Translating it yields CARSFQVKSKNIQYF.

Notes on this clonotype: A much more abundant neighbour one base away suggests this may be a read error. In this CDR3 the conserved last residue, phenylalanine or tryptophan, is missing, so a read error is likely. The chain carries TRBV7-9 and TRBJ2-3; D gene uncertain. This CDR3 is 14 amino acids long. CDR1 and CDR2 (germline): SEHNR, FQNEAQ (reference sequence). V lost 3 bases, J lost 4 bases, and 11 bases lay in between. In DNA form, the CDR3 reads TGTGCCAGCAGCTTTGCCTTCTCATCAGATACGCAGTATATT. It specifies CASSFAFSSDTQYI.

Of note for this clonotype: This may be a read error: a much more frequent sequence differs by one nucleotide. This likely comes from a read error, as the CDR3 has no conserved phenylalanine or tryptophan at its end. The rearrangement uses TRBV7-9 and TRBJ2-3; D not certain. Trimming took off 5 bases at V and 5 bases at J, with 5 bases between the two ends. The CDR3 spans 11 residues. Germline loops: CDR1 SEHNR, CDR2 FQNEAQ (reference sequence). The CDR3 reads CASSVEDTQYY. The CDR3 DNA reads as TGTGCCAGCAGCGTCGAAGATACGCAGTATTAT.

The genes are TRBV19 and TRBJ1-2, with D uncertain. CDR3 length: 13 residues. Trimming removed 7 bases from V and 8 bases from J, with 17 bases in between. Germline V CDR1 and CDR2: LNHDA, SQIVND (reference sequence). CDR3 nucleotide sequence: TGTGCCAGTACTTCGATCGTGCTAGAAGGCTACACCTTC. This sequence encodes CASTSIVLEGYTF.

The V and J genes are TRBV20-1 and TRBJ1-4, with TRBD1 matching 9 bases. V lost 2 bases to trimming and J lost 7 bases; unmatched junction nucleotides: 17. From germline, CDR1 is DFQATT and CDR2 SNEGSKA (reference sequence). The CDR3 is 18 amino acids. The CDR3 loop is CSARHYRTGERVSEKLFF. The CDR3 region has the DNA TGCAGTGCTAGACATTACCGGACAGGGGAGCGAGTTAGTGAAAAACTGTTTTTT.

This clonotype occurred many times. V gene TRBV24-1 combines with J gene TRBJ2-3, with D hard to call. Germline lookup yields CDR1 KGHDR and CDR2 SFDVKD. The ends were cut back, 0 bases at V and 4 bases at J, with 7 bases in the middle. The CDR3 totals 14 residues. The CDR3 spells CATSDLKVADTQYF. The CDR3 bases are TGTGCCACCAGTGATTTGAAGGTTGCAGATACGCAGTATTTT.

This clonotype has just a few counts. The CDR3 protein is CASSLLIGTSAGYEQYF. The DNA of the CDR3 is TGTGCCAGCAGTTTACTAATCGGCACCTCGGCAGGCTACGAGCAGTACTTC. The J gene is TRBJ2-7, the V gene TRBV28; no definite D call. V lost 2 bases and J lost 3, with 20 bases in between. This CDR3 has 17 residues. Germline V gene lookup returns CDR1 MDHEN and CDR2 SYDVKM.

For this clonotype: This CDR3 fails to terminate in the conserved phenylalanine or tryptophan, so it likely reflects a read error. CDR3 DNA sequence: TGTGCCAGCAGCCCAGAGGGTCTTTATAATTCACCCCTCCACTAT. Protein: CASSPEGLYNSPLHY. This rearrangement joins TRBV9 to TRBJ1-6; D gene unclear. Germline values: CDR1 SGDLS, CDR2 YYNGEE. The germline V and J ends were trimmed by 4 bases and 4 bases, with 12 bases remaining between them. This CDR3 comprises 15 residues.

The CDR3 bases are TGTGCCAGCAGCGCAGGGGGCACGCACTATAATTCACCCCTCCACTTT. Its translation is CASSAGGTHYNSPLHF. The chain couples TRBV12-3 or TRBV12-4 to TRBJ1-6; 8 bases are shared with TRBD1. The CDR3 spans 16 residues. V was clipped by 6 bases and J by 3 bases; unmatched bases: 7.

The chain carries TRBV28 and TRBJ2-1, with 13 bases lining up with TRBD2. Germline assignment: CDR1 MDHEN and CDR2 SYDVKM. Germline trimming cut 4 bases from V and 4 bases from J; bases unmatched to any gene: 10. The CDR3 runs 18 residues. CDR3 region: CASSSPRTSGREYNEQFF. The CDR3, as DNA: TGTGCCAGCAGTTCTCCGAGGACTAGCGGGAGAGAATACAATGAGCAGTTCTTC.

This clonotype has at least ten counts. The chain couples TRBV28 to TRBJ2-3, with 14 positions matching TRBD2. With V trimmed by 3 bases and J by 4 bases, 12 bases remained unmatched. Germline V lookup: CDR1 MDHEN, CDR2 SYDVKM. The CDR3 runs to 19 residues. In DNA form, the CDR3 reads TGTGCCAGCAGTTTTCAACCGGGACTAGCGGGAGACTCGCCAGATACGCAGTATTTT. Translation: CASSFQPGLAGDSPDTQYF.

In its sample, this clonotype was seen many times. V is TRBV9 and J is TRBJ2-2; D gene uncertain. CDR1 is SGDLS, CDR2 YYNGEE, per germline. The V end was cut by 4 bases, the J end by 5 bases, with 3 bases between. The CDR3 totals 11 residues. The CDR3 is CASSMTGELFF. CDR3 nucleotide sequence: TGTGCCAGCAGCATGACCGGGGAGCTGTTTTTT.

This clonotype appeared a single time. The chain joins TRBV9 to TRBJ1-3, with D possibly matching TRBD1 (5 bases). V lost 0 bases to trimming and J lost 0 bases, with 7 bases between them. The germline V gene has CDR1 SGDLS and CDR2 YYNGEE. The CDR3 has 15 amino acids. CDR3 bases: TGTGCCAGCAGCGTAGTAGGGACCTCTGGAAACACCATATATTTT. Its protein is CASSVVGTSGNTIYF. The complete variable domain, with remaining parts taken from reference TRBV9 and TRBJ1-3, reads DSGVTQTPKHLITATGQRVTLRCSPRSGDLSVYWYQQSLDQGLQFLIQYYNGEERAKGNILERFSAQQFPDLHSELNLSSLELGDSALYFCASSVVGTSGNTIYFGEGSWLTVV.

This chain connects TRBV7-8 to TRBJ2-1; no clear D. Germline loops: CDR1 SGHVS, CDR2 FQNEAQ. The V gene lost 3 bases and the J gene lost 10 bases, with 10 bases spanning the gap. The length of the CDR3 is 12 residues. The CDR3 sequence is CASSFGREEQFF. The CDR3 DNA is TGTGCCAGCAGCTTTGGTCGAGAAGAGCAGTTCTTC. The entire variable domain, with the rest obtained from reference TRBV7-8 and TRBJ2-1, is as follows: GAGVSQSPRYKVAKRGQDVALRCDPISGHVSLFWYQQALGQGPEFLTYFQNEAQLDKSGLPSDRFFAERPEGSVSTLKIQRTQQEDSAVYLCASSFGREEQFFGPGTRLTVL.

This chain uses TRBV4-3 with TRBJ2-6; D not resolved. The CDR3 has 14 amino acids. Trimming took 2 bases from V and 0 from J, leaving 2 bases between them. In germline, CDR1 is LGHNA, CDR2 YSLEER. The CDR3 here is CASSQRSGANVLTF. The CDR3 nucleotides are TGCGCCAGCAGCCAACGCTCTGGGGCCAACGTCCTGACTTTC.

This clonotype came up a few times. The chain carries TRBV29-1 and TRBJ1-1; the match to TRBD1 covers 8 bases. Germline V CDR1 and CDR2: SQVTM, ANQGSEA. Germline trimming cut 5 bases from V and 3 bases from J; bases unmatched to any gene: 5. This CDR3 contains 13 residues. This chain's CDR3 is CSVHRGGDTEAFF. CDR3 sequence (DNA): TGCAGCGTTCACAGGGGGGGGGACACTGAAGCTTTCTTT.